This TCR beta chain stems from a study of blood T cell repertoires in COVID-19. Study details: T cells, B-cell-depleted T cells, or PBMCs provided the cDNA or gDNA that served as material.

As handled by the study authors: Estimation of nucleated cell counts was performed using reference gene primer amplification. The assay was immunoSEQ multiplex PCR, and TCRdb's table has in-frame clones only and misses some. Clone size and V and J calls were adopted from that table, with D and trimming inferred from the DNA. The repertoire holds approximately 180,000 clones, with about 80% as singletons. CDR1 and CDR2 from the germline V gene are SGHDT and YYEEEE. CDR3 length: 13 amino acids. Trimming shortened V by 1 base and J by 2 bases, and 6 bases separated the two germline ends. The sequencing input was peripheral blood. The source is a woman aged 70-85 years with acute or convalescent COVID-19. V is TRBV5-6 and J is TRBJ1-2; D remains ambiguous. Here the CDR3 reads CASSLIQNYGYTF. The CDR3 DNA reads as TGTGCCAGCAGCTTGATACAGAACTATGGCTACACCTTC.